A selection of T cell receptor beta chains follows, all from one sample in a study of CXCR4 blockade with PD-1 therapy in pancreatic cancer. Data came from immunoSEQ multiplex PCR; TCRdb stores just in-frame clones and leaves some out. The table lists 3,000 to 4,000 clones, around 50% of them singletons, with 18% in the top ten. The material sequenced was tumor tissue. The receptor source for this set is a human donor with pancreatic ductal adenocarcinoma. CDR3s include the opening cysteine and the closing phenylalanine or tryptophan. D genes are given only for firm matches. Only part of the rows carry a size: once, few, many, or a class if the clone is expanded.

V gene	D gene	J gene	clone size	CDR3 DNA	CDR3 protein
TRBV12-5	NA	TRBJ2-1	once	TGTGCTAGTGGTTTGGGGGTAGGGTCTAGCGATGAGCAGTTCTTC	CASGLGVGSSDEQFF
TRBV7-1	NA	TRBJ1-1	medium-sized	TGTGCCAGCAGCCCACGGGACGGCACTGAAGCTTTCTTT	CASSPRDGTEAFF
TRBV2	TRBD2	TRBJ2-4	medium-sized	TGTGCCAGCAGTGAAGGGGTAGCGGGGGGCCTGTTGTACTTC	CASSEGVAGGLLYF
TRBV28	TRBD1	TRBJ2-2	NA	TGTGCCAGCAGTTTGAGGGGGCTTGGGGAGCTGTTTTTT	CASSLRGLGELFF
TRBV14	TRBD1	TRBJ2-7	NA	TGTGCCAGCAGCCTCAACAGGGGCACCGACGAGCAGTACTTC	CASSLNRGTDEQYF
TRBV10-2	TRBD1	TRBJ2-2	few	TGCGCCAGCACTGCACCGGGACAGGGTACTGGGGAGCTGTTTTTT	CASTAPGQGTGELFF
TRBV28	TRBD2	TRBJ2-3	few	TGTGCCAGCAGTTCTCTAGCGGGCACAGATACGCAGTATTTT	CASSSLAGTDTQYF
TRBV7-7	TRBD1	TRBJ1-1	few	TGTGCCAGCAGCTTGGTGGGACAGGTAGACACTGAAGCTTTCTTT	CASSLVGQVDTEAFF
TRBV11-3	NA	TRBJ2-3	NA	TGTGCCAGCAGCTGGGGGGCAAGCACAGATACGCAGTATTTT	CASSWGASTDTQYF
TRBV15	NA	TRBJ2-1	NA	TGTGCCACCAGCAGAGATCAGGCTAGCTCCTACAATGAGCAGTTCTTC	CATSRDQASSYNEQFF
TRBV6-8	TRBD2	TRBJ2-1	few	TGTGCCAGCAGTCCCGGACTAGCGGGAACCAATGAGCAGTTCTTC	CASSPGLAGTNEQFF
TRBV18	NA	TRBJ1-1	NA	TGTGCCAGCTCACCACGCGCTCCGAACACTGAAGCTTTCTTT	CASSPRAPNTEAFF
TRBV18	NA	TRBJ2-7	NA	TGTGCCAGCTCACAGGTATCTGCTCCCTATGAGCAGTACTTC	CASSQVSAPYEQYF
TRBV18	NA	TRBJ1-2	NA	TGTGCCAGCTCACCACCGGTAGGTGATGGCTACACCTTC	CASSPPVGDGYTF
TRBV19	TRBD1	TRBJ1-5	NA	TGTGCCAGTAGTCGATACAGACAGGGAGGCAATCAGCCCCAGCATTTT	CASSRYRQGGNQPQHF
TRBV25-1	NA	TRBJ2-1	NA	TGTGCCAGCAGTGAATCGGCGGGCTCCTACAATGAGCAGTTCTTC	CASSESAGSYNEQFF
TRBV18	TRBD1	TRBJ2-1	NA	TGTGCCAGCTCACCAGGGACAGGGTCCTACAATGAGCAGTTCTTC	CASSPGTGSYNEQFF
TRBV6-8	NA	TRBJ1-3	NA	TGTGCCAGCAGTTATTATCTCGGGACCTCTGGAAACACCATATATTTT	CASSYYLGTSGNTIYF
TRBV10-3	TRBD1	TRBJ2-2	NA	TGTGCCATCAGTGAGCCCGGGACAGAACACACCGGGGAGCTGTTTTTT	CAISEPGTEHTGELFF
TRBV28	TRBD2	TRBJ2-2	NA	TGTGCCAGCAGCAAAGCCTACGGACTAGCCGGGGAGCTGTTTTTT	CASSKAYGLAGELFF
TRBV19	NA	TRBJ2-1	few	TGTGCCAGTAGTACCCCTGGGGGCGGTGAGCAGTTCTTC	CASSTPGGGEQFF
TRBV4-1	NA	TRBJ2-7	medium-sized	TGCGCCAGCAGCCCCTCCCACACGAACTCCTACGAGCAGTACTTC	CASSPSHTNSYEQYF
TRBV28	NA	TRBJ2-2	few	TGTGCCAGCAGTTACAGGGTAGGGGAGCTGTTTTTT	CASSYRVGELFF
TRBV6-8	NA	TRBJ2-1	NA	TGTGCCAGCGCTCTGGGAGGAGCATACAATGAGCAGTTCTTC	CASALGGAYNEQFF
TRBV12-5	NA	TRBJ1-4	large	TGTGCTAGTGGTTTGGTACACCAGGCCCCCAGGGGTTATGATGAAAAACTGTTTTTT	CASGLVHQAPRGYDEKLFF
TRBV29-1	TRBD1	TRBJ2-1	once	TGCAGCGTTGGGGGACAGGGAGTGGACAATGAGCAGTTCTTC	CSVGGQGVDNEQFF
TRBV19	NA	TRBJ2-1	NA	TGTGCCAGTAGTACCCAAGGGACTGCAGGTCCGTACAATGAGCAGTTCTTC	CASSTQGTAGPYNEQFF
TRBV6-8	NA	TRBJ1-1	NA	TGTGCCAGCACCACTATTAGGCTCTCATTGGACACTGAAGCTTTCTTT	CASTTIRLSLDTEAFF
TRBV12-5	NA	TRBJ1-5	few	TGTGCTAGTGGTTCCTCCATCAATCAGCCCCAGCATTTT	CASGSSINQPQHF
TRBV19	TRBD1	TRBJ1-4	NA	TGTGCCAGTAGTACTTCGACAGGGGCCAGTGAAAAACTGTTTTTT	CASSTSTGASEKLFF
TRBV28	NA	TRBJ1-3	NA	TGTGCCAGCAGTCTCGGACCGAGCTCTGGAAACACCATATATTTT	CASSLGPSSGNTIYF
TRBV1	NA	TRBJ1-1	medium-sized	TGCGCCAGCAGCCGTCAAGTGGGAGGGTCTGAAGCTTTCTTT	CASSRQVGGSEAFF
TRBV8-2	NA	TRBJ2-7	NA	TGTGCCAGCAGTTTTAGCGGGGGGAACAGAGGGGAGCAGTACTTC	CASSFSGGNRGEQYF
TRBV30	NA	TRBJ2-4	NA	TGTGCCTGGAGTGTATCCCCAAACATTCAGTACTTC	CAWSVSPNIQYF
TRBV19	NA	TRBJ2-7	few	TGTGCCAGTAGCTCGGGACGACTTCCCTACGAGCAGTACTTC	CASSSGRLPYEQYF
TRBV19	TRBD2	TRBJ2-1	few	TGTGCCAGTAGTATGCCTAGCGGGCAACTCGGCAATGAGCAGTTCTTC	CASSMPSGQLGNEQFF
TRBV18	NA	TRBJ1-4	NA	TGTGCCAGCTCGCCAGAGGGACACGCTAATGAAAAACTGTTTTTT	CASSPEGHANEKLFF
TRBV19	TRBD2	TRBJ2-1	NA	TGTGCCAGTAGAACTAGCGGAGGTTACAATGAGCAGTTCTTC	CASRTSGGYNEQFF
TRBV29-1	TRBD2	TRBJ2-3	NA	TGCAGCGTTGTTAGCGGGACCCCGGATACGCAGTATTTT	CSVVSGTPDTQYF
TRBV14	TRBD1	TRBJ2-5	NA	TGTGCCAGCAGCCCAGGCTGGACAGGGGGAGAGACCCAGTACTTC	CASSPGWTGGETQYF
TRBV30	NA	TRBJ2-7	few	TGTGCCTGGAGTTGGGATCACGAGCAGTACTTC	CAWSWDHEQYF
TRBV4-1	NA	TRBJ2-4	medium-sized	TGCGCCAGCAGCCTAGTGTGGGATGCCAAAAACATTCAGTACTTC	CASSLVWDAKNIQYF
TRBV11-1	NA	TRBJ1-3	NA	TGTGCCAGCAGCCCCTCTATGAGCTCTGGAAACACCATATATTTT	CASSPSMSSGNTIYF
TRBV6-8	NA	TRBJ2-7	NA	TGTGCCAGCAGGAATACCCCAAATTACGAGCAGTACTTC	CASRNTPNYEQYF
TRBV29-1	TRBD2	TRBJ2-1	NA	TGCAGCGTTGAACGTCTAGCGGGAGGAGGCTACAATGAGCAGTTCTTC	CSVERLAGGGYNEQFF
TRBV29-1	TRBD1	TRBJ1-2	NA	TGCAGCGCTGGGACAGGATTTAACTATGGCTACACCTTC	CSAGTGFNYGYTF
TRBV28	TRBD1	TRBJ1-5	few	TGTGCCAGCAGTCCGCAGGGGGCTTGGGATCAGCCCCAGCATTTT	CASSPQGAWDQPQHF
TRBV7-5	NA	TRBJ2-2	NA	TGTGCCAGCAGCATCCCGGGACTAGCGGGAGTTGCCGGGGAGCTGTTTTTT	CASSIPGLAGVAGELFF
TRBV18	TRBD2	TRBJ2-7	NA	TGTGCCAGCTCACCACCTTCGGCTAGCGGGAGAGAGCAGTACTTC	CASSPPSASGREQYF
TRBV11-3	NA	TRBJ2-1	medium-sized	TGTGCCAGCAGCTTTTTTTGGGGAATCAATGAGCAGTTCTTC	CASSFFWGINEQFF
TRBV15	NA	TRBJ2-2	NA	TGTGCCACCAGCAGAGGCCAAATAAACACCGGGGAGCTGTTTTTT	CATSRGQINTGELFF
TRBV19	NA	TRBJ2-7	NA	TGTGCCAGTAGTAGGCGCCAGGGTGGCGAGCAGTACTTC	CASSRRQGGEQYF
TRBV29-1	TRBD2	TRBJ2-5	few	TGCAGCGTCGGGACTAGCGGGAGTTACCAAGAGACCCAGTACTTC	CSVGTSGSYQETQYF